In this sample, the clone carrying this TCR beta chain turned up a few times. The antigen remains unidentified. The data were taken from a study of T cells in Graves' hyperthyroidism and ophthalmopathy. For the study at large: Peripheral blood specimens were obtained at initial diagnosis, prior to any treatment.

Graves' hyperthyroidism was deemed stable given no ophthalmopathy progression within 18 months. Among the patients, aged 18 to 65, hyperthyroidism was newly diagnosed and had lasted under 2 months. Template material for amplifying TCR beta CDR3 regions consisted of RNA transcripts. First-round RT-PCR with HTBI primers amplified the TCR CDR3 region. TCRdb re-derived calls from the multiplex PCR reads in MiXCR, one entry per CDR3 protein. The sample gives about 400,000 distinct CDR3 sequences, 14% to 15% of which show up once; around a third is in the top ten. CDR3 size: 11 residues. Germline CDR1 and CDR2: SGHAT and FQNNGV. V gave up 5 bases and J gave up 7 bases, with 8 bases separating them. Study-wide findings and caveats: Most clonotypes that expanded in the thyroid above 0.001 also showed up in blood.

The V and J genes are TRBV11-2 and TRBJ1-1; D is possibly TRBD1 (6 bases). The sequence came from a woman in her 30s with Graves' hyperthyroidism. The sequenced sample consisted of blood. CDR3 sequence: CASSRGFEAFF. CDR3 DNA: TGTGCCAGCAGCAGGGGGTTTGAAGCTTTCTTT.